This TCR beta chain emerged from a study of T cells in Graves' hyperthyroidism and ophthalmopathy. The CDR3 spans 16 residues. V dropped 0 bases and J dropped 2 bases, with 15 bases sitting between them. Looked up from germline, CDR1 is SGHKS and CDR2 is YYEKEE (reference sequence). Patients counted as stable if ophthalmopathy did not develop within 18 months. TCR beta CDR3 region amplification was performed from RNA transcripts. First-round RT-PCR with HTBI primers amplified the TCR CDR3 region. TCRdb ran MiXCR on the multiplex PCR reads and lists one entry per CDR3 protein. The sample shows roughly 420,000 distinct CDR3 sequences, approximately 15% of them seen only once.

The gene calls are TRBV5-5 and TRBJ2-7, with D maybe TRBD2 (5 bases). The receptor comes from a woman aged 18-29 years with Graves' hyperthyroidism. Sequences were obtained from blood. The CDR3 region has the DNA TGTGCCAGCAGCTTGGATCGGGATATACTAACCTACGAGCAGTACTTC. Its protein is CASSLDRDILTYEQYF.